A single sample is the source of the 9 T cell receptor beta chains below, sequenced in a study of PD-L1 blockade in urothelial cancer. Time point: pretreatment peripheral blood. The protocol was immunoSEQ multiplex PCR, while the TCRdb copy is restricted to in-frame clones and leaves out a portion. The sample has 37,000 or so clones; over 75% are singletons. The material was PBMCs, obtained around atezolizumab (anti-PD-L1) treatment. These receptors all come from a man between 60 and 75 years old with urothelial cancer.

The rearrangement joins TRBV5-4 to TRBJ2-1, with 10 positions matching TRBD2. The CDR3 length is 15 residues. CDR1 SGHNT and CDR2 YYREEE come from the germline V gene (reference sequence). J gave up 5 bases and V 4 bases, and 6 bases lay outside the gene matches. The CDR3: CASSLGLAKNNEQFF. The CDR3, as DNA: TGTGCCAGCAGCCTGGGACTAGCGAAGAACAATGAGCAGTTCTTC.

The V call is TRBV5-1, the J call TRBJ2-7; 10 positions match TRBD2. The CDR3 sequence is 14 residues long. V lost 1 base, J lost 2 bases, and 0 bases stayed unmatched. CDR1 and CDR2 (germline): SGHRS, YFSETQ. For the CDR3, the DNA is TGCGCCAGCAGCTTGACTAGCGGGGCCTACGAGCAGTACTTC. It yields the protein CASSLTSGAYEQYF.

The V call is TRBV30, the J call TRBJ1-1; D not resolved. The CDR3 is 12 residues long. Between the trimmed V and J ends, which lost 0 bases and 5 bases, there was a span of 7 bases. CDR1 and CDR2 from the germline V gene are GTSNPN and SVGIG (reference sequence). CDR3 amino acids: CAWSVEVTEAFF. In DNA, the CDR3 is TGTGCCTGGAGTGTAGAGGTTACTGAAGCTTTCTTT.

CDR3 coding DNA: TGCACCAGCAGCCCATACCAGACTAGCGGGAGGGCCCACAATGAGCAGTTCTTC. It codes for CTSSPYQTSGRAHNEQFF. This sequence joins TRBV1 and TRBJ2-1; TRBD2, the table's D call, lacks a check against the DNA. TRBV1 is listed as a pseudogene. CDR3 size: 18 residues.

The chain employs TRBV5-4 and TRBJ2-2; the match to TRBD2 covers 14 bases. V trimming: 4 bases; J trimming: 0 bases; junction bases outside the gene matches: 2. Looked up from germline, CDR1 is SGHNT and CDR2 is YYREEE (reference sequence). This CDR3 region has 17 residues. The CDR3 nucleotides are TGTGCCAGCAGCATGGGACTAGCGGGAGCGAACACCGGGGAGCTGTTTTTT. It specifies CASSMGLAGANTGELFF.

Regarding this clone: Compared with germline, one end of the junction differs, possibly owing to a read error. The V gene is TRBV7-7, the J gene TRBJ2-7; D uncertain. Germline CDR1 is SSHAT and CDR2 is FNYEAQ (reference sequence). The CDR3 is 12 residues long. CDR3 bases: TGTGCTAGCAGCCCCGGCGGAACCGAGCAGTACTTC. Translation: CASSPGGTEQYF.

The V call is TRBV2, the J call TRBJ1-2; the D is unclear. Germline CDR1 and CDR2: SNHLY and FYNNEI. Trimming took 6 bases from V and 7 from J, leaving 21 bases between them. The CDR3 has 15 amino acids. The CDR3 region is CASSPESPLNSGYTF. The CDR3 region has the DNA TGTGCCAGCAGCCCCGAAAGCCCCCTTAACAGTGGCTACACCTTC.

This clone has just one count. As DNA, the CDR3 is TGTGCCAGCAGCGCGTTAGGGGGACAGGGTCCCCACGAGCAGTACTTC. It encodes CASSALGGQGPHEQYF. The chain employs TRBV9 and TRBJ2-7; 9 nucleotides match TRBD1. Germline lookup yields CDR1 SGDLS and CDR2 YYNGEE. Trimming cost V 3 bases and J 5 bases; bases outside gene matches: 12. The CDR3 covers 16 residues.

The rearrangement links TRBV6-5 to TRBJ2-3, with D possibly matching TRBD1 (7 bases). Trimming took off 6 bases at V and 4 bases at J, with 17 bases between the two ends. CDR1 and CDR2 (germline): MNHEY, SVGAGI. The CDR3 spans 15 residues. The CDR3 nucleotides are TGTGCCAGCAGCCCAGGGGGGAGTCCGGCAGATACGCAGTATTTT. This translates into CASSPGGSPADTQYF.